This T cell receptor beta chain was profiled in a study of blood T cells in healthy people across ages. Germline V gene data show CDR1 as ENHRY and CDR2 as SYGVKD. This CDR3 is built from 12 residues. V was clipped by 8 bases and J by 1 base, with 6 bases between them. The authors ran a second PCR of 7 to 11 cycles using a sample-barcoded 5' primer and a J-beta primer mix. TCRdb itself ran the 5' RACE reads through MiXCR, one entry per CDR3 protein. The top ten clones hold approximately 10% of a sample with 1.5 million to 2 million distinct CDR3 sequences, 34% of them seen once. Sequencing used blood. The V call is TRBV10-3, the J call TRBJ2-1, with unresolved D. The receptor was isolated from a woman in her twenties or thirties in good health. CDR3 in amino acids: CAISSSYNEQFF. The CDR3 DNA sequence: TGTGCCATCTCGAGTTCCTACAATGAGCAGTTCTTC.